This note documents a single T cell receptor (beta chain) sequence. Distinct nucleotide sequences in the sample also encode this CDR3. These data belong to a study of blood T cell repertoires in COVID-19. Trimming cost V 2 bases and J 2 bases, with 8 bases left between them. This CDR3 contains 14 residues. Germline V gene lookup returns CDR1 SGHNT and CDR2 YYREEE (reference sequence). Assay: immunoSEQ multiplex PCR; the TCRdb copy retains only in-frame clones and omits some. The sample holds roughly 330,000 clones, approximately 90% seen once. The material sequenced was peripheral blood. The origin of this receptor is a woman between 50 and 59 years old with active or convalescent COVID-19. V gene TRBV5-4 combines with J gene TRBJ1-5, with D possibly TRBD1 on 6 matching bases. The CDR3 sequence is CASSLQGGNQPQHF. CDR3 coding DNA: TGTGCCAGCAGCTTACAGGGTGGCAATCAGCCCCAGCATTTT.